This is a list of T cell receptor beta chains from one sample in a study of blood T cell repertoires in COVID-19. Profiled with immunoSEQ multiplex PCR; TCRdb holds only in-frame clones, not every one. The data show about 300,000 clones, with roughly 90% seen just once and less than 10% held by the top ten. Material for sequencing was peripheral blood. The origin of the receptors is a man aged 18 to 30 with active or convalescent COVID-19. Both conserved end residues are part of each CDR3. The D gene is left open where the match is weak. The listing skips clone size in some rows; elsewhere it reads once, few, many or a size class.

abundance	d_gene	v_gene	CDR3aa
NA	TRBD1	TRBV6-5	CATSLGQFMSGGYTF
NA	NA	TRBV14	CASSYPVPGYEQYF
NA	NA	TRBV13	CASRGRTSTDTQYF
NA	NA	TRBV21-1	CASSSIPGQGVGGELFF
once	NA	TRBV6-5	CASSQGRSGTPLHF
NA	TRBD2	TRBV25-1	CASSAGTSGGHNTGELFF
NA	NA	TRBV11-3	CASSLQGGNEQFF
many	TRBD1	TRBV19	CASSISRGQGYTF
NA	NA	TRBV7-9	CASSLVGVWGTDTQYF
NA	TRBD1	TRBV5-5	CASGDRAGANVLTF
NA	NA	TRBV1	CTSLRDRGFYEQYF
NA	NA	TRBV6-6	CASSYPTLLRNSPLHF
NA	TRBD1	TRBV5-1	CASSRDSPYEQYF
NA	TRBD1	TRBV12-5	CASGLSDRGLGEQFF
NA	NA	TRBV7-6	CASSSTDGKMNTEAFF
NA	TRBD1	TRBV7-2	CASSLAGTGTNYGYTF
NA	TRBD1	TRBV7-9	CASSPGTGGAGTGELFF
NA	NA	TRBV5-5	CASSLDRPRNYGYTF
NA	NA	TRBV19	CASSIARGSLPRWTGYTQYF
once	TRBD2	TRBV6-5	CASSYGLAGDNEQFF
NA	NA	TRBV7-6	CASSYIADRSSYEQYF
once	NA	TRBV3-1/TRBV3-2	CASSQDVTGSQPQHF
NA	TRBD1	TRBV6-2/TRBV6-3	CASSPADRVRSSSDEKLFF
NA	NA	TRBV7-8	CASSLVGGSGTPYEQYF
NA	NA	TRBV7-2	CASSQPGLSTDTQYF
once	TRBD2	TRBV6-2/TRBV6-3	CASSYSRGGRNEQFF
NA	NA	TRBV10-3	CAISESGSNQPQHF
NA	TRBD1	TRBV18	CASSSEGAGYGTEAFF
NA	TRBD2	TRBV6-2/TRBV6-3	CASSYPASSGGSDTQYF
NA	NA	TRBV12-1	CASSRQVLTEAFF
NA	TRBD1	TRBV19	CASTGGASGNTIYF
NA	TRBD1	TRBV6-6	CASSHRDRTYEQYF
NA	TRBD1	TRBV4-1	CASSQVPGQGSNEQFF
NA	NA	TRBV12-3/TRBV12-4	CASSPTANTEAFF
NA	NA	TRBV9	CASGGAGTGELFF
NA	TRBD1	TRBV6-6	CASSNPGQGNVHEQYF
NA	NA	TRBV6-5	CASRVTENDYGYTF
NA	NA	TRBV24-1	CATSDPGRGNEQFF
NA	TRBD2	TRBV10-3	CAIMGASGKEYF
NA	TRBD1	TRBV5-1	CASSLARDRGPDGYTF
NA	TRBD1	TRBV9	CASSVGTGDEQFF
NA	TRBD1	TRBV10-3	CATGQGYEQYF
once	NA	TRBV5-5	CASSFRGGGIVAFF
NA	NA	TRBV9	CASSGGSGGSYEQYF
NA	NA	TRBV11-3	CASSLEAGGINEQFF
NA	TRBD2	TRBV7-9	CASSPRGTSGANEQFF
NA	TRBD1	TRBV2	CASSEQQGANNEQFF
NA	NA	TRBV5-6	CASSLLPSYNEQFF
NA	NA	TRBV6-6	CASSFIRARREEKLFF
NA	NA	TRBV5-1	CASSLTPQVYEQYF
NA	TRBD1	TRBV2	CASLYGTANTGELFF
NA	NA	TRBV5-1	CASSERQNSPLHF